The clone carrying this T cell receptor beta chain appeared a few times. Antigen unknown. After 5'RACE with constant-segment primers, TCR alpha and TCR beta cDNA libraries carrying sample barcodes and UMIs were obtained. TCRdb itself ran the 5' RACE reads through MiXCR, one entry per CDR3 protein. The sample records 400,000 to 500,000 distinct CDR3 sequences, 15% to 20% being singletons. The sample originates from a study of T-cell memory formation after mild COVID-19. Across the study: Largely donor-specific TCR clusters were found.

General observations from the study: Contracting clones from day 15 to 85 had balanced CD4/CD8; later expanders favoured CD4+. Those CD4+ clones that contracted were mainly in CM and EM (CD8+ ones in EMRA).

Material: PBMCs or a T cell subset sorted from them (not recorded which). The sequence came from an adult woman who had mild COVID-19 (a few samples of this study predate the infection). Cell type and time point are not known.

The CDR3 here is CASSQDSSWGNSPLHF. CDR3 DNA sequence: TGTGCCAGCAGCCAAGACAGCTCCTGGGGTAATTCACCCCTCCACTTT. The chain links TRBV9 to TRBJ1-6, with TRBD1 as a possible D gene (5 bases). CDR3 size: 16 residues. V was trimmed by 4 bases and J by 6 bases, leaving 17 bases between them. Germline V CDR1 and CDR2: SGDLS, YYNGEE.